This T cell receptor beta chain emerged from a study of blood T cell repertoires in COVID-19. Study-level background: Sources were T cells, B-cell-depleted T cells, or PBMCs; the material itself was cDNA or gDNA.

Per the original data handling: From reference gene primer amplification, estimates of nucleated cell counts were derived. Data came from immunoSEQ multiplex PCR; TCRdb stores just in-frame clones and leaves some out. That table furnishes V, J and clone size, whereas the DNA furnished D and trimming. The sample yields about 60,000 clones, about 90% seen once. V was pared by 4 bases and J by 1 base, with 3 bases of the junction left unmatched. Germline V gene lookup returns CDR1 SNHLY and CDR2 FYNNEI. The CDR3 contains 15 residues. The sequence came from a man aged 55 to 70 with acute or convalescent COVID-19. The source material was peripheral blood. This chain connects TRBV2 to TRBJ1-4; 7 bases map to TRBD1. CDR3 sequence: CASSGRQGTNEKLFF. The CDR3 bases are TGTGCCAGCAGTGGAAGACAGGGAACTAATGAAAAACTGTTTTTT.